This T cell receptor beta chain came from a study of cytomegalovirus exposure and HLA in healthy donors. The wider study: Of several hundred genotyped donors, about 81% clustered with self-reported Caucasian donors. Study conclusions and caveats: An analysis was carried out later, and it reportedly showed fewer N-insertions in an Asian-associated ancestry cluster than the approximately 710-donor mean.

In the case of this clone: No antigen is known for it.

The CDR3 totals 14 residues. Germline-derived CDR1 and CDR2 are MNHNS and SASEGT. V was clipped by 7 bases and J by 11 bases; unmatched bases: 13. PCR primers comprised 60 Vbeta and 13 Jbeta primers. Sequencing used immunoSEQ multiplex PCR; TCRdb keeps in-frame clones, though not all of them. The repertoire has about 160,000 clones, 85% of them found once; the top ten carry 1%. This TCR came from a boy younger than 10 in good health and CMV-seronegative. V and J are TRBV6-1 and TRBJ1-5; 8 bases map to TRBD1. The material sequenced was PBMCs. The CDR3, as DNA: TGTGCCAGCAAGCGGGACAGGACACCGGGTGCCCAGCATTTT. As protein: CASKRDRTPGAQHF.